The following is a T cell receptor beta chain sequence with its context. As originally analysed: From reference gene primer amplification, estimates of nucleated cell counts were derived. Here immunoSEQ multiplex PCR was the method, and the copy in TCRdb shows in-frame clones only, minus some. V, J and clone size derive from that table, while D and trimming were established from the DNA sequence. Of about 270,000 clones detected, around 90% appear once; the ten largest clones hold about 4%. This CDR3 spans 13 amino acids. CDR1 and CDR2 (germline): LNHDA, SQIVND (reference sequence). V lost 1 base and J lost 7, with 10 bases in between. The sample originates from a study of blood T cell repertoires in COVID-19. Overall study: Spain, Italy and the United States supplied samples that represented acute and convalescent COVID-19.

Source material: PBMCs or T cells enriched from blood (not recorded which). This TCR came from a woman younger than 45 with acute COVID-19. The chain uses TRBV19 and TRBJ1-1, with a possible D match to TRBD1 (6 bases). The CDR3 sequence: CASSIGTAYEAFF. CDR3 bases: TGTGCCAGTAGTATAGGGACAGCCTATGAAGCTTTCTTT. The variable domain in full, with the rest retrieved from reference TRBV19 and TRBJ1-1, is DGGITQSPKYLFRKEGQNVTLSCEQNLNHDAMYWYRQDPGQGLRLIYYSQIVNDFQKGDIAEGYSVSREKKESFPLTVTSAQKNPTAFYLCASSIGTAYEAFFGQGTRLTVV.